These 29 T cell receptor beta chains were all obtained from the same sample, sequenced in a study of OX40 agonist ivuxolimab in advanced cancers. TCRdb's copy holds only in-frame clones and misses some; the assay was immunoSEQ multiplex PCR. Of 37,000 or so clones listed, 70% to 90% were seen once; the top ten hold approximately 15%. Material: CD4+ or CD8+ T cells sorted from blood, obtained in a trial of the OX40 agonist ivuxolimab. These receptors were taken from an adult with an advanced solid tumor such as melanoma, head and neck, liver or kidney cancer.

The V call is TRBV27, the J call TRBJ1-5; D uncertain. This CDR3 has 13 amino acids. Germline lookup yields CDR1 MNHEY and CDR2 SMNVEV (reference sequence). Between the trimmed V and J ends, which lost 4 bases and 7 bases, there was a span of 11 bases. The CDR3 DNA follows: TGTGCCAGCAGTTCAGTCGGCAGACAGCCCCAGCATTTT. This gives the protein CASSSVGRQPQHF.

The genes are TRBV6-5 and TRBJ1-5, with TRBD1 as a possible D gene (6 bases). Germline CDR1 and CDR2: MNHEY and SVGAGI. The V gene lost 5 bases and the J gene lost 0 bases, with 11 bases spanning the gap. The CDR3 extends over 15 amino acids. The CDR3 is CASSIRQASNQPQHF. In DNA form, the CDR3 reads TGTGCCAGCAGTATCCGACAGGCTAGCAATCAGCCCCAGCATTTT.

In this sample, this clone turned up once. The genes are TRBV5-6 and TRBJ1-5; D gene ambiguous. V dropped 1 base and J dropped 0 bases, with 8 bases sitting between them. CDR1 is SGHDT, CDR2 YYEEEE, per germline. This CDR3 is built from 15 residues. The CDR3 loop reads CASSLYTNSNQPQHF. The CDR3 DNA reads as TGTGCCAGCAGCTTGTACACTAATAGCAATCAGCCCCAGCATTTT.

V usage is TRBV7-3 and J usage is TRBJ2-2, with TRBD1 as a possible D gene (5 bases). Germline V lookup: CDR1 SGHTA, CDR2 FQGTGA. The CDR3 runs 15 residues. V shed 0 bases and J shed 7 bases, with 12 bases lying between them. CDR3 sequence reads: CASSLTTGGGGELFF. The CDR3 DNA is TGTGCCAGCAGCTTAACCACAGGCGGTGGCGGGGAGCTGTTTTTT.

V usage is TRBV6-6 and J usage is TRBJ2-1; possibly TRBD2 for D (5 bases). Germline CDR1 and CDR2: MNHNY and SVGAGI (reference sequence). The length of the CDR3 is 14 residues. The V gene lost 5 bases and the J gene lost 5 bases, with 13 bases spanning the gap. The CDR3 region has the DNA TGTGCCAGCAGTCCGCTTCGTAGCGACAATGAGCAGTTCTTC. This encodes CASSPLRSDNEQFF.

This chain joins TRBV5-4 and TRBJ1-1; TRBD1 matches 8 bases. This CDR3 is built from 15 residues. Unmatched junction bases numbered 9, after V lost 2 bases and J lost 6 bases. CDR1 is SGHNT, CDR2 YYREEE, per germline (reference sequence). The DNA for the CDR3 is TGTGCCAGCAGCTTATCCGGACAGGGCTTGCCTGAAGCTTTCTTT. This gives the protein CASSLSGQGLPEAFF. Combining the CDR3 with reference TRBV5-4 and TRBJ1-1 gives the whole variable domain ETGVTQSPTHLIKTRGQQVTLRCSSQSGHNTVSWYQQALGQGPQFIFQYYREEENGRGNFPPRFSGLQFPNYSSELNVNALELDDSALYLCASSLSGQGLPEAFFGQGTRLTVV.

A single count supports this clone. The chain recombines TRBV4-3 with TRBJ2-3; D is undetermined. Germline CDR1 LGHNA, CDR2 YSLEER. The CDR3 length is 13 residues. Between the trimmed V and J ends, which lost 1 base and 5 bases, there was a span of 7 bases. In nucleotides, the CDR3 is TGCGCCAGCAGCCAAGGGCCAGTAGATACGCAGTATTTT. It specifies CASSQGPVDTQYF.

This chain connects TRBV11-2 to TRBJ1-4, with D perhaps matching TRBD1 (5 bases). Germline CDR1 and CDR2: SGHAT and FQNNGV. V dropped 5 bases and J dropped 6 bases, with 16 bases sitting between them. CDR3 length equals 15 residues. CDR3 sequence (DNA): TGTGCCAGCAGCACAGCGACGGAGGGGCATGAAAAACTGTTTTTT. As protein: CASSTATEGHEKLFF.

The rearrangement uses TRBV7-9 and TRBJ2-5, with a weak D call TRBD2 (6 bases). The CDR3 length is 16 residues. Germline CDR1 and CDR2: SEHNR and FQNEAQ (reference sequence). V was trimmed by 4 bases and J by 7 bases, leaving 22 bases between them. The DNA of the CDR3 is TGTGCCAGCAGCTCACGGCCGGGACCCACCGGGGGGACCCAGTACTTC. Protein sequence: CASSSRPGPTGGTQYF.

By share of the sample, this clone is medium-sized (0.01 to 0.1%). This chain uses TRBV9 with TRBJ2-7; D might be TRBD1 (6 bases). Trimming removed 2 bases at V and 5 bases at J, with 14 bases between. Germline loops: CDR1 SGDLS, CDR2 YYNGEE. This CDR3 has 14 amino acids. In nucleotides, the CDR3 is TGTGCCAGCAGCGTCCGAGACAGGTTCCACGAGCAGTACTTC. Its protein is CASSVRDRFHEQYF.

The V call is TRBV6-5, the J call TRBJ1-1, with 7 bases that match TRBD1. V gave up 7 bases and J gave up 6 bases; unmatched junction bases: 11. The CDR3 loop spans 14 amino acids. Per germline, CDR1 MNHEY and CDR2 SVGAGI. As DNA, the CDR3 is TGTGCCAGCACAAGACAGGGTAATGGGGCTGAAGCTTTCTTT. Translated: CASTRQGNGAEAFF.

This chain links TRBV27 with TRBJ2-7; possible D gene TRBD1, 5 bases. The CDR3 is 14 residues long. Germline assignment: CDR1 MNHEY and CDR2 SMNVEV (reference sequence). V lost 8 bases to trimming and J lost 3 bases, with 17 bases between them. The CDR3 DNA reads as TGTGCCAGCTACCCAAGGGGCAGGATCTACGAGCAGTACTTC. Its protein product is CASYPRGRIYEQYF.

This clone was seen just once. The chain carries TRBV6-5 and TRBJ1-5; a possible D gene is TRBD1 (6 bases). Trimming shortened V by 7 bases and J by 0 bases, and 13 bases separated the two germline ends. Per germline, CDR1 MNHEY and CDR2 SVGAGI. This CDR3 is 15 amino acids long. The CDR3 DNA reads as TGTGCCAGCATAAAAGGGACACATAGCAATCAGCCCCAGCATTTT. It codes for CASIKGTHSNQPQHF.

The gene calls are TRBV4-3 and TRBJ2-7; tentatively, D is TRBD2 (5 bases). This CDR3 region has 16 residues. V was pared by 0 bases and J by 0 bases, with 12 bases between. Per germline, CDR1 LGHNA and CDR2 YSLEER. Here the CDR3 DNA reads TGCGCCAGCAGCCAAGAGCCAGCGGAAGGCTCCTACGAGCAGTACTTC. Translation: CASSQEPAEGSYEQYF.

This clone turned up a few times. This rearrangement joins TRBV7-3 to TRBJ2-2; a weak D match, TRBD2 (5 bases). The CDR3 covers 12 residues. In germline, CDR1 is SGHTA, CDR2 FQGTGA. V dropped 6 bases and J dropped 8 bases, with 10 bases sitting between them. The CDR3 coding sequence is TGTGCCAGCAGGCACCCGGGAGGGGAGCTGTTTTTT. It yields the protein CASRHPGGELFF.

The rearrangement uses TRBV6-5 and TRBJ2-1, with D possibly being TRBD1 (6 bases). CDR1 is MNHEY and CDR2 is SVGAGI in the germline V gene. The V end was cut by 6 bases, the J end by 2 bases, with 11 bases between. The CDR3 extends over 14 amino acids. In nucleotides, the CDR3 is TGTGCCAGCAGCCACGACAGGACCTACAATGAGCAGTTCTTC. Protein product: CASSHDRTYNEQFF.

This chain links TRBV10-3 with TRBJ2-7; a possible D gene is TRBD2 (5 bases). The CDR3 runs 13 residues. Trimming left V 5 bases short and J 2 bases short, with 10 bases between. Germline-derived CDR1 and CDR2 are ENHRY and SYGVKD. The CDR3 sequence: CAISSQRTYEQYF. The CDR3 DNA is TGTGCCATCAGTTCACAGCGGACCTACGAGCAGTACTTC.

The chain is built from TRBV11-2 and TRBJ1-2; tentatively, D is TRBD1 (6 bases). The germline V gene has CDR1 SGHAT and CDR2 FQNNGV. V gave up 5 bases and J gave up 5 bases, with 27 bases separating them. This CDR3 comprises 18 residues. The CDR3 region is CASSGWTDVLRDDYGYTF. DNA for the CDR3: TGTGCCAGCAGCGGTTGGACAGACGTGCTAAGAGACGATTATGGCTACACCTTC.

The chain recombines TRBV27 with TRBJ2-2, with 9 nucleotides matching TRBD2. CDR3 size: 17 residues. The trim removed 7 bases at V and 4 bases at J, leaving 13 bases unmatched. Germline CDR1 and CDR2: MNHEY and SMNVEV (reference sequence). The CDR3 protein is CASTQQPGAGGTGELFF. DNA for the CDR3: TGTGCCAGCACCCAGCAACCTGGAGCGGGAGGCACCGGGGAGCTGTTTTTT.

This sequence joins TRBV4-2 and TRBJ2-7; D is possibly TRBD2 (5 bases). Germline CDR1 LGHNA, CDR2 YNFKEQ. Trimming cost V 2 bases and J 3 bases, with 14 bases left between them. The CDR3 covers 15 residues. The CDR3 region is CASSQLGSTIYEQYF. The CDR3 nucleotides are TGTGCCAGCAGCCAACTAGGCTCGACTATCTACGAGCAGTACTTC.

The rearrangement links TRBV2 to TRBJ1-1, with TRBD1 as a possible D gene (5 bases). The germline V and J ends were trimmed by 7 bases and 7 bases, with 16 bases remaining between them. The CDR3 is 13 residues long. The V gene's germline CDR1 is SNHLY and CDR2 FYNNEI. This chain's CDR3 is CASNKGTVYEAFF. The CDR3 bases are TGTGCCAGCAATAAAGGGACCGTGTATGAAGCTTTCTTT.

The chain combines TRBV4-1 with TRBJ2-7; TRBD1 aligns across 7 bases. Germline lookup yields CDR1 MGHRA and CDR2 YSYEKL. The CDR3 covers 14 residues. Trimming removed 4 bases from V and 3 bases from J; junction bases left unmatched: 6. The CDR3 reads CASSPLGQDYEQYF. The CDR3 DNA is TGCGCCAGCAGCCCACTCGGACAGGACTACGAGCAGTACTTC.

This clone was picked up one time. The rearrangement joins TRBV4-3 to TRBJ1-2, with 8 bases aligning to TRBD1. This CDR3 has 15 amino acids. The V gene end was trimmed by 4 bases and the J gene end by 4 bases; junction bases not matched to a gene: 8. Germline assignment: CDR1 LGHNA and CDR2 YSLEER. The CDR3 sequence is CASSPTTGASYGYTF. CDR3 coding DNA: TGCGCCAGCAGCCCAACGACAGGGGCAAGCTATGGCTACACCTTC.

The chain is built from TRBV6-4 and TRBJ2-3; TRBD1 might be the D (5 bases). This CDR3 has 15 residues. Germline lookup yields CDR1 MRHNA and CDR2 SNTAGT. Trimming left V 6 bases short and J 0 bases short, with 13 bases between. The CDR3 here is CASSPWQGSTDTQYF. The CDR3 coding sequence is TGTGCCAGCAGCCCATGGCAGGGTAGCACAGATACGCAGTATTTT.

This clone was observed once. The chain employs TRBV19 and TRBJ1-5; D not certain. With 6 bases removed from V and 1 base from J, the gap between germline ends came to 10 bases. CDR3 length equals 14 residues. Germline CDR1 and CDR2: LNHDA and SQIVND (reference sequence). The CDR3 DNA is TGTGCCAGTAGATTGGACGGCAGCAATCAGCCCCAGCATTTT. It is translated as CASRLDGSNQPQHF.

The chain couples TRBV11-2 to TRBJ1-2; 10 bases map to TRBD1. J lost 1 base, V lost 4 bases, and 3 bases had no gene match. CDR3 length: 15 residues. Germline loops: CDR1 SGHAT, CDR2 FQNNGV. CDR3 amino acids: CASSSGQGINYGYTF. The CDR3 DNA is TGTGCCAGCAGCTCGGGACAGGGGATTAACTATGGCTACACCTTC.

CDR3 residues: CASSLEGRGGGETQYF. The CDR3 DNA follows: TGTGCCAGCAGCTTGGAGGGTCGGGGCGGAGGGGAGACCCAGTACTTC. This sequence joins TRBV5-4 and TRBJ2-5, with D possibly TRBD2 on 6 matching bases. There are 16 residues in the CDR3. Between the trimmed V and J ends, which lost 0 bases and 5 bases, there was a span of 17 bases. Per germline, CDR1 SGHNT and CDR2 YYREEE (reference sequence). Full variable domain (missing parts from reference TRBV5-4 and TRBJ2-5): ETGVTQSPTHLIKTRGQQVTLRCSSQSGHNTVSWYQQALGQGPQFIFQYYREEENGRGNFPPRFSGLQFPNYSSELNVNALELDDSALYLCASSLEGRGGGETQYFGPGTRLLVL.

Here the CDR3 DNA reads TGTGCCAGCAGTCATCCCGACAGGGGAAATTATGGCTACACCTTC. It translates to CASSHPDRGNYGYTF. The J gene is TRBJ1-2, the V gene TRBV6-5; the match to TRBD1 covers 8 bases. Germline V gene sequence: CDR1 MNHEY, CDR2 SVGAGI. V was pared by 5 bases and J by 5 bases, with 10 bases of the junction left unmatched. The CDR3 is 15 residues long.

The V gene is TRBV30, the J gene TRBJ2-5, with 8 bases identical to TRBD1. The V segment lost 4 bases and the J segment 5 bases; nucleotides outside the gene matches: 15. The germline CDR1 and CDR2 sequences are GTSNPN and SVGIG (reference sequence). The CDR3 is 16 amino acids. The CDR3 coding sequence is TGTGCCTGGATAAATCTGAAGACAGGGGAGCATGAGACCCAGTACTTC. Amino acid sequence: CAWINLKTGEHETQYF.